The clone carrying this T cell receptor (beta chain) was seen at least ten times. The CDR3 spans 13 residues. Germline CDR1 reads MGHDK; CDR2 reads SYGVNS. V lost 4 bases to trimming and J lost 4 bases, with 10 bases between them. TCRdb itself ran the PCR reads through MiXCR, one entry per CDR3 protein. The repertoire holds roughly 630,000 distinct CDR3 sequences, with about 25% as singletons. In the sort, naive CD8 T cells were defined as CD8+CD4-CCR7+CD45RA+. This entry belongs to a study of molecular identifiers for immune sequencing clone quantification. The material sequenced was naive CD8+ T cells from blood, with Jurkat cell RNA spiked in. Subset noted: FACS-sorted CD8+CD4-CCR7+CD45RA+ naive T cells. The chain is built from TRBV25-1 and TRBJ1-1; tentative D call: TRBD1 (5 bases). The receptor was isolated from a human donor in good health. Some libraries in this study had Jurkat cell RNA spiked in. The CDR3 coding sequence is TGTGCCAGCAGTGCAGGGTCCGGCACTGAAGCTTTCTTT. It yields the protein CASSAGSGTEAFF.